The TCR beta chain under discussion was sequenced for a study of T cell responses to AZD1222 COVID-19 vaccine. Study details: Second doses at about 4 or about 12 weeks were pooled. Broader study findings: Possibly, clonal diversity was underestimated; donors were largely white British and included more females. A reported finding is that nearly half of spike-specific TCRs target unmutated variant regions.

CDR1 and CDR2 from the germline V gene are SGHRS and YFSETQ. This CDR3 spans 15 amino acids. V dropped 5 bases and J dropped 6; count of bases not matched to a gene: 12. Sequencing used immunoSEQ multiplex PCR; TCRdb keeps in-frame clones, though not all of them. Of over 120,000 clones in the sample, just under 95% were seen once. Concerning this clone itself: Antigen specificity is unknown.

Material: peripheral blood, obtained on day 0 of AZD1222 vaccination. The chain couples TRBV5-1 to TRBJ2-3; 7 positions agree with TRBD1. The clonotype comes from an adult in good health. The chain's CDR3 is CASRGTAEAGDTQYF. CDR3 DNA sequence: TGCGCCAGCAGGGGGACAGCCGAGGCAGGCGATACGCAGTATTTT.